This entry lists 20 T cell receptor beta chains sequenced from one sample in a study of cytomegalovirus exposure and HLA in healthy donors. PCR involved 60 Vbeta and 13 Jbeta primers. TCRdb's copy holds only in-frame clones and misses some; the assay was immunoSEQ multiplex PCR. The repertoire holds under 140,000 clones, with around 80% as singletons. Sequencing used PBMCs. The receptors were gathered from a man aged 25 to 45 in good health and CMV-seropositive.

The chain links TRBV11-3 to TRBJ2-3, with TRBD1 matching over 8 bases. Germline CDR1 is SGHNT and CDR2 is YENEEA. Trimming cost V 2 bases and J 1 base; bases outside gene matches: 2. CDR3 length equals 15 residues. CDR3 loop: CASSLQTGGTDTQYF. CDR3 nucleotides: TGTGCCAGCAGCTTACAGACAGGGGGCACAGATACGCAGTATTTT.

This clone was recorded once. The rearrangement links TRBV5-4 to TRBJ1-1; no clear D. Trimming shortened V by 2 bases and J by 0 bases, and 14 bases separated the two germline ends. There are 16 residues in the CDR3. The germline gives CDR1 SGHNT, CDR2 YYREEE (reference sequence). CDR3 sequence: CASSLNNPQMNTEAFF. The CDR3 DNA is TGTGCCAGCAGCTTAAATAATCCCCAGATGAACACTGAAGCTTTCTTT.

The V and J genes are TRBV19 and TRBJ2-2, with TRBD2 as a possible D gene (5 bases). The germline CDR1 and CDR2 sequences are LNHDA and SQIVND (reference sequence). The CDR3 is 16 residues long. V lost 3 bases to trimming and J lost 7 bases, with 18 bases between them. The CDR3 loop reads CASSIRHRLTNGELFF. Here the CDR3 DNA reads TGTGCCAGTAGTATTCGTCACAGACTAACAAACGGGGAGCTGTTTTTT.

The J gene is TRBJ1-3, the V gene TRBV4-3, with D unclear. The CDR3 consists of 13 residues. Trimming cost V 0 bases and J 4 bases, with 4 bases left between them. Germline assignment: CDR1 LGHNA and CDR2 YSLEER. The CDR3 region is CASSQDSGNTIYF. CDR3 nucleotides: TGCGCCAGCAGCCAAGATAGCGGAAACACCATATATTTT.

The chain joins TRBV29-1 to TRBJ2-7; possibly TRBD1 for D (6 bases). Trimming cost V 7 bases and J 4 bases, with 14 bases left between them. The CDR3 sequence is 12 residues long. CDR1 is SQVTM, CDR2 ANQGSEA, per germline. The CDR3 protein is CSARTEKYEQYF. The CDR3 DNA is TGCAGCGCCAGGACAGAAAAATACGAGCAGTACTTC.

V is TRBV30 and J is TRBJ1-1, with D possibly matching TRBD1 (6 bases). The V end was cut by 3 bases, the J end by 0 bases, with 14 bases between. Per the germline V gene, CDR1 is GTSNPN and CDR2 is SVGIG (reference sequence). There are 15 residues in the CDR3. The CDR3 region is CAWSDVGGLNTEAFF. The CDR3 DNA reads as TGTGCCTGGAGCGACGTGGGGGGGCTGAACACTGAAGCTTTCTTT.

The chain links TRBV6-1 to TRBJ2-7; TRBD2 matches 9 bases. The CDR3 has 13 amino acids. Germline values: CDR1 MNHNS, CDR2 SASEGT. The junction had 2 bases not matched to a gene; V was cut back by 6 bases and J by 2 bases. The CDR3 coding sequence is TGTGCCAGCAGCAGACTAGCGGCCTACGAGCAGTACTTC. Protein sequence: CASSRLAAYEQYF.

This clone was counted once. V and J are TRBV11-2 and TRBJ2-5; 14 bases map to TRBD2. The CDR3 totals 17 residues. Germline V gene data show CDR1 as SGHAT and CDR2 as FQNNGV. The trim removed 4 bases at V and 5 bases at J, leaving 9 bases unmatched. The CDR3: CASSSNRLAGGQETQYF. CDR3 nucleotides: TGTGCCAGCAGCTCAAATAGACTAGCGGGGGGGCAGGAGACCCAGTACTTC.

The rearrangement uses TRBV27 and TRBJ2-7; TRBD2 agrees at 8 bases. The CDR3 spans 15 residues. Germline assignment: CDR1 MNHEY and CDR2 SMNVEV (reference sequence). J lost 5 bases, V lost 3 bases, and 9 bases had no gene match. This chain's CDR3 is CASSLFGGGLDEQYF. The CDR3 region has the DNA TGTGCCAGCAGTTTGTTCGGGGGGGGGCTGGACGAGCAGTACTTC.

The chain has TRBV7-9 and TRBJ1-6; the match to TRBD1 covers 8 bases. This CDR3 region has 16 residues. Germline CDR1 and CDR2: SEHNR and FQNEAQ (reference sequence). V gave up 4 bases and J gave up 9 bases; unmatched junction bases: 11. In DNA form, the CDR3 reads TGTGCCAGCAGCTATTGGACAGGGAGTATCGGTTCACCCCTCCACTTT. It codes for CASSYWTGSIGSPLHF.

There are a few counts of this clone. The rearrangement joins TRBV18 to TRBJ1-2; unclear D gene. The V end was cut by 2 bases, the J end by 5 bases, with 15 bases between. Germline loops: CDR1 KGHSH, CDR2 LQKENI. The CDR3 consists of 15 residues. In DNA form, the CDR3 reads TGTGCCAGCTCACCAGGGCAAGGACCGGGATATGGCTACACCTTC. Its protein is CASSPGQGPGYGYTF.

The CDR3 region has the DNA TGTGCCAGTAGTCTAGCGGGGGGGAACTACAATGAGCAGTTCTTC. Translation: CASSLAGGNYNEQFF. The chain combines TRBV19 with TRBJ2-1, with 12 bases that match TRBD2. This CDR3 spans 15 amino acids. Germline V gene lookup returns CDR1 LNHDA and CDR2 SQIVND (reference sequence). V shed 5 bases, J shed 3 bases, and the junction held 2 bases outside the gene matches.

The gene calls are TRBV12-5 and TRBJ1-2; 8 nucleotides agree with TRBD1. CDR3 length: 14 residues. Losses at the gene ends were 2 bases for V and 7 bases for J; bases not matched to a gene: 6. Germline V gene lookup returns CDR1 LGHNT and CDR2 FRNRAP. CDR3 sequence: CASGLLPTGAGYTF. DNA of the CDR3: TGTGCTAGTGGTTTGTTACCGACAGGGGCTGGCTACACCTTC. The full variable domain, with the rest looked up from reference TRBV12-5 and TRBJ1-2, is DARVTQTPRHKVTEMGQEVTMRCQPILGHNTVFWYRQTMMQGLELLAYFRNRAPLDDSGMPKDRFSAEMPDATLATLKIQPSEPRDSAVYFCASGLLPTGAGYTFGSGTRLTVV.

This clone appeared a few times. The rearrangement links TRBV6-6 to TRBJ1-2; D gene uncertain. The CDR3 covers 14 residues. The germline V gene has CDR1 MNHNY and CDR2 SVGAGI (reference sequence). V lost 0 bases and J lost 6, with 11 bases in between. The CDR3 sequence is CASSYSYSFNGYTF. The CDR3 bases are TGTGCCAGCAGTTACTCCTACAGCTTCAATGGCTACACCTTC.

The gene calls are TRBV9 and TRBJ2-2, with TRBD1 matching over 10 bases. The CDR3 is 16 residues long. The V gene end was trimmed by 4 bases and the J gene end by 2 bases; junction bases not matched to a gene: 5. The V gene's germline CDR1 is SGDLS and CDR2 YYNGEE. The CDR3 protein is CASSPRDRGNTGELFF. The CDR3 DNA sequence: TGTGCCAGCAGCCCCCGGGACAGGGGAAACACCGGGGAGCTGTTTTTT.

The rearrangement uses TRBV5-1 and TRBJ2-2; 8 bases are shared with TRBD2. V lost 4 bases to trimming and J lost 0 bases; unmatched junction nucleotides: 8. The length of the CDR3 is 17 residues. Germline V gene sequence: CDR1 SGHRS, CDR2 YFSETQ. CDR3: CASSPGGAHANTGELFF. For the CDR3, the DNA is TGCGCCAGCAGCCCCGGGGGGGCACACGCGAACACCGGGGAGCTGTTTTTT.

This CDR3 is CASSPPGTSGSYSTDTQYF. Here the CDR3 DNA reads TGTGCCAGCAGCCCCCCCGGGACTAGCGGGTCCTATAGCACAGATACGCAGTATTTT. The rearrangement links TRBV7-9 to TRBJ2-3, with 12 nucleotides matching TRBD2. The ends lost 5 bases at V and 0 bases at J; junction bases unmatched: 12. Germline CDR1 is SEHNR and CDR2 is FQNEAQ (reference sequence). This CDR3 region has 19 residues.

This clone was detected a few times. The chain combines TRBV12-5 with TRBJ2-7; 8 positions match TRBD1. The CDR3 runs to 16 residues. The germline V gene has CDR1 LGHNT and CDR2 FRNRAP. The V and J ends lost 1 base and 4 bases, in that order; junction bases with no gene match: 9. The CDR3 nucleotides are TGTGCTAGTGGTTTGGCAGATACAGGGGGATCTTACGAGCAGTACTTC. Encoded protein: CASGLADTGGSYEQYF.

This sequence joins TRBV7-8 and TRBJ1-2, with 7 bases aligning to TRBD1. V lost 4 bases and J lost 4; bases outside the gene matches: 6. The CDR3 loop spans 14 amino acids. In germline, CDR1 is SGHVS, CDR2 FQNEAQ. The CDR3 nucleotides read TGTGCCAGCAGCTCGACAGGGCGCGCCTATGGCTACACCTTC. Residues: CASSSTGRAYGYTF.

The V call is TRBV9, the J call TRBJ2-3; 7 positions agree with TRBD2. V was pared by 0 bases and J by 11 bases, with 6 bases of the junction left unmatched. This CDR3 has 13 amino acids. Per the germline V gene, CDR1 is SGDLS and CDR2 is YYNGEE. CDR3 DNA: TGTGCCAGCAGCGTAGCTCAAACGGGGGGGCAGTATTTT. Protein sequence: CASSVAQTGGQYF.